Sequencing of this TCR beta chain was carried out in a study of shared clonotypes between healthy human individuals. Naive CD8 cells lacked CD45RO and underwent positive selection for CCR7, leaving out terminally differentiated effector memory CD45RA+ cells. To note about this clone: Its antigen is currently unknown.

Sorted-subset replicate PCR reactions were performed with approximately 200 ng DNA, corresponding to roughly 30,000 T cell genomes. Profiled with immunoSEQ multiplex PCR; TCRdb holds only in-frame clones, not every one. The sample includes about 1.9 million clones, around 93% of them seen just once. Whole-study findings and limits: Only blood was sampled; tissue repertoires likely differ.

With 2 bases removed from V and 2 bases from J, the gap between germline ends came to 14 bases. This CDR3 is built from 15 residues. Germline V gene sequence: CDR1 SGHRS, CDR2 YFSETQ. The TCR originated in a young man in good health. Some clones in this sample may be carry-over from other donors' samples. The gene calls are TRBV5-1 and TRBJ2-7; D unclear. Sequencing was carried out using naive CD8+ T cells from PBMCs. The CDR3 nucleotides are TGCGCCAGCAGCTTTGGCCAGCTAAGGCCCTACGAGCAGTACTTC. Protein: CASSFGQLRPYEQYF.